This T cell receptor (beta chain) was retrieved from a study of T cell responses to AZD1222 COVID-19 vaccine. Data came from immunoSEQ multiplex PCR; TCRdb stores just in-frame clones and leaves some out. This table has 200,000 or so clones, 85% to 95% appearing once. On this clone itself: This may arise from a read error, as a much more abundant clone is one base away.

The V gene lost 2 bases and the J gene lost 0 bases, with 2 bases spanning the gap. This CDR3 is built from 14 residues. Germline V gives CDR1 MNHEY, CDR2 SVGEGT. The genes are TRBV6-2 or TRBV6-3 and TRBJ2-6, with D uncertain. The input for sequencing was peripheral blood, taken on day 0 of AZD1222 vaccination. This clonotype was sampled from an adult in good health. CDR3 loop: CASSYSSGANVLTF. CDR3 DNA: TGTGCCAGCAGTTACAGCTCTGGGGCCAACGTCCTGACTTTC.